This note documents a single T cell receptor beta chain sequence. This record belongs to a study of blood T cell repertoires in COVID-19. Libraries were prepared by immunoSEQ multiplex PCR; TCRdb keeps only in-frame clonotypes and omits some of them. The data hold under 200,000 clones, with over 75% observed a single time. Germline assignment: CDR1 LNHDA and CDR2 SQIVND (reference sequence). CDR3 length: 14 amino acids. Trimming took 2 bases from V and 4 from J; bases not matched to a gene: 4. V gene TRBV19 combines with J gene TRBJ1-2, with 7 bases matching TRBD1. The specimen was peripheral blood. This TCR was sampled from a man in his 70s who had recovered from COVID-19. The CDR3, as DNA: TGTGCCAGTAGTATATTTAGGACAGGCTATGGCTACACCTTC. Protein product: CASSIFRTGYGYTF.